These 4 T cell receptor beta chains were all obtained from the same sample, sequenced in a study of vaccination and CD4 T cells after COVID-19. The Oncomine TCR Beta short-read assay was applied to DNA of cultured CD4+ T cells. TCRdb reprocessed the PCR reads via MiXCR and lists one record per CDR3 protein. The data show 14,000 or so distinct CDR3 sequences, about 30% seen once. Antigen specificity for these receptors is unknown. Treatment described: roughly 10-day PBMC culture with coronavirus spike peptide pools or control peptides (ViraFEST assay). Sample: cultured CD4+ T cells from blood. The receptors originated from a human donor with COVID-19.

This clonotype has more than one count but fewer than ten. This sequence joins TRBV28 and TRBJ2-6; D is possibly TRBD1 (5 bases). CDR3 length: 15 amino acids. V was trimmed by 2 bases and J by 1 base, leaving 6 bases between them. CDR1 and CDR2 (germline): MDHEN, SYDVKM. The CDR3 nucleotides read TGTGCCAGCAGTTTAGGGGCGTCTGGGGCCAACGTCCTGACTTTC. Its translation is CASSLGASGANVLTF.

Points on this clonotype: One end of the junction fails to match germline, which may point to a read error. The chain couples TRBV5-3 to TRBJ2-3; TRBD2 might be the D (6 bases). TRBV5-3 is reported as an ORF; its role is uncertain. The CDR3 runs 17 residues. The CDR3 DNA is TGTGCCAGCAGCTCCGACTTTAGCGGATCTAGCACAGATACGCAGTATTTT. Translated, it gives CASSSDFSGSSTDTQYF.

The gene calls are TRBV24-1 and TRBJ2-2; maybe TRBD1 (6 bases). Trimming took 4 bases from V and 13 from J, leaving 24 bases between them. Germline lookup yields CDR1 KGHDR and CDR2 SFDVKD. The CDR3 loop spans 16 amino acids. Here the CDR3 reads CATSDQNRDPMMGLFF. CDR3 DNA: TGTGCCACCAGTGACCAGAACAGGGATCCTATGATGGGGCTGTTTTTT.

This chain uses TRBV27 with TRBJ2-7; TRBD1 aligns across 9 bases. The germline CDR1 and CDR2 sequences are MNHEY and SMNVEV (reference sequence). The CDR3 totals 14 residues. The ends lost 5 bases at V and 4 bases at J; junction bases unmatched: 6. Here the CDR3 reads CASSPDRGWYEQYF. For the CDR3, the DNA is TGTGCCAGCAGTCCCGACAGGGGGTGGTACGAGCAGTACTTC.